This T cell receptor beta chain was recovered during a study of CD8 T cells in ankylosing spondylitis (dated by TCRdb to 2016 to 2017). Regarding the research as a whole: To find TCR variants linked to disease, the study profiled T cell receptor beta repertoires in ankylosing spondylitis patients and healthy donors. The full study cohort comprised about 24 ankylosing spondylitis patients and approximately 100 healthy donors. Peripheral blood samples were taken, and synovial fluid was additionally collected from ankylosing spondylitis patients.

Sequencing used an Illumina HiSeq 2500. Quantitative 5'-RACE with molecular barcodes was the method used to prepare the TCR beta libraries. From the authors' description of their analysis: A new computational method, built on a probabilistic model of VDJ rearrangement, was used to identify disease-linked TCR variants. TCRdb reprocessing: public reads trimmed at Q25 with fastp, clones called with MiXCR, in-frame beta chains kept. CDR3 protein sequences are deduplicated, and each keeps its most common genes and DNA. The V and J calls, along with clone size, are taken from TCRdb and not from the paper's own processing. This sample holds fewer than 750,000 distinct CDR3 sequences; 19% were observed only once. About 19% of the sample is taken by the ten largest. The study at large found these results: A TCR beta motif made up of several highly homologous amino acid variants appeared to be characteristic of blood from ankylosing spondylitis patients. Some of the motif variants had been reported before in the synovial fluid and blood of reactive arthritis patients, a finding that suggests common disease-initiation mechanisms. The disease-linked clones were reported to be significantly enriched in matched synovial fluid samples from ankylosing spondylitis patients. The disease-linked clones showed a CD8+ phenotype and occurred at relatively low frequencies in peripheral blood.

With regard to this clonotype: No cognate antigen has been identified for it. Base-call qualities are not available, and no considerably larger clone is one nucleotide away.

Inclusive of the bounding cysteine and phenylalanine, the CDR3 is 15 residues long. Only the CDR3 DNA is retained, 45 bases long and in frame from the first base. In the germline V gene (reference sequence), CDR1 corresponds to DFQATT and CDR2 to SNEGSKA. From V the trimming removes 4 bases and from J it removes 4 bases, while the gene matches leave 5 bases of the junction unaccounted for. The rearrangement joined TRBV20-1 to TRBJ2-1; 12 bases in the junction line up with TRBD2. The sample was blood, either unsorted or a sorted T cell fraction (not recorded which). The TCR sequence derives from a male donor with ankylosing spondylitis. The CDR3 protein sequence reads: CSAKPSGGAYNEQFF. The base sequence is TGCAGTGCTAAGCCTAGCGGGGGGGCTTACAATGAGCAGTTCTTC.